Included here is one T cell receptor (beta chain) sequence, with context. Its antigen is unidentified. The V end lost 0 bases, the J end lost 3 bases, and 15 bases lay between the germline ends. In germline, CDR1 is DFQATT, CDR2 SNEGSKA (reference sequence). This CDR3 is built from 15 residues. The data belong to a study of early T cells in non-severe SARS-CoV-2 infection. Across the whole study: Alpha and beta chains were unpaired, from unsorted whole-blood bulk RNA. Overall study findings and caveats: VDJdb matching skewed toward anti-spike CD8 responses, missing private and CD4 specificities.

Separate cDNA molecules each had unique molecular identifiers attached to them. TCRdb re-called the 5' RACE reads through MiXCR, storing one row per CDR3 protein. The profile shows tens of thousands of distinct CDR3 sequences, about 10% of them singletons. This rearrangement joins TRBV20-1 to TRBJ2-7; D may be TRBD1 (5 bases). The sequencing used whole blood, collected at baseline. The receptor's source is an adult who was a healthcare worker with PCR-confirmed SARS-CoV-2 infection or an uninfected control (not recorded which). CDR3 amino acids: CSARDLSGRDYEQYF. The CDR3 DNA is TGCAGTGCTAGAGATCTGTCAGGGCGAGACTACGAGCAGTACTTC.